Below, one T cell receptor beta chain is given with its context. The antigen is unknown. Germline CDR1 reads MNHNS; CDR2 reads SASEGT. CDR3 size: 13 residues. V was clipped by 8 bases and J by 1 base; unmatched bases: 2. Primers used in a second PCR of about 6 to 11 cycles were a sample-barcoded 5' primer and a J-beta primer mix. CDR3-containing paired-end reads numbering at least 3 million came from each sample. MiXCR was run by TCRdb on the 5' RACE reads, yielding one entry per CDR3 protein. The sample contains fewer than 800,000 distinct CDR3 sequences, around 48% of which appear only once. The data were obtained in a study of blood T cells in healthy people across ages. Whole-study results and caveats: Correlation between TCR beta diversity and naive T cell percentage was strong. PBMCs left unsorted prevented a conclusive naive versus antigen-experienced comparison.

The receptor comes from a woman in her fifties or sixties in good health. The chain couples TRBV6-1 to TRBJ2-1; 7 nucleotides line up with TRBD1. Material for sequencing was blood. The CDR3 region is CASRQGSYNEQFF. The CDR3 DNA follows: TGTGCCAGCCGACAGGGTTCCTACAATGAGCAGTTCTTC.